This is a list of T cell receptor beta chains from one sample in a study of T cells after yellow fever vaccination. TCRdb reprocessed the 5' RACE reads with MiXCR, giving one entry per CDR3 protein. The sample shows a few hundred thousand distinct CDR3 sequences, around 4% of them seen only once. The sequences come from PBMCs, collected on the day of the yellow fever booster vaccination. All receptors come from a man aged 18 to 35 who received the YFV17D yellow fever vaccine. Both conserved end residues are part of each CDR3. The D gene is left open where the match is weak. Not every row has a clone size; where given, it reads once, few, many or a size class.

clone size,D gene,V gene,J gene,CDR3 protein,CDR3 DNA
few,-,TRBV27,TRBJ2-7,CASSSHTSYEQYF,TGTGCCAGCAGTTCGCACACCTCCTACGAGCAGTACTTC
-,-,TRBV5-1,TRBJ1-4,CASSLDGKLFF,TGCGCCAGCAGCTTGGACGGAAAACTGTTTTTT
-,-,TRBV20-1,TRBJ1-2,CSAPLEADGYTF,TGCAGTGCTCCACTTGAGGCGGATGGCTACACCTTC
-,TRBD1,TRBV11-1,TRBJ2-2,CASSRGQGANGELFF,TGTGCCAGCAGCAGGGGACAGGGGGCTAACGGGGAGCTGTTTTTT
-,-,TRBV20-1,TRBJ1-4,CSATSGATNEKLFF,TGCAGTGCTACCTCAGGCGCAACTAATGAAAAACTGTTTTTT
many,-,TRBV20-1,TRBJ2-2,CSARDVLNTGELFF,TGCAGTGCTAGAGACGTTCTAAACACCGGGGAGCTGTTTTTT
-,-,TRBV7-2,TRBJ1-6,CASSLIRGSPLHF,TGTGCCAGCAGCTTAATCAGGGGCTCACCCCTCCACTTT
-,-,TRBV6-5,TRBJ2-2,CASRPLTGVGAAGELFF,TGTGCCAGCAGGCCACTTACCGGGGTTGGGGCAGCCGGGGAGCTGTTTTTT
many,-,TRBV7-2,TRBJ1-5,CASTPGSNQPQHF,TGTGCCAGCACACCAGGGAGCAATCAGCCCCAGCATTTT
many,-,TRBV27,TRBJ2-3,CASSLLGSTDTQYF,TGTGCCAGCAGTTTACTAGGGAGCACAGATACGCAGTATTTT
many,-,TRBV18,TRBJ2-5,CASSPRQETQYF,TGCGCCAGCAGCCCCAGGCAAGAGACCCAGTACTTC
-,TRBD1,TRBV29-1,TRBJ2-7,CSVEGQGPSYEQYF,TGCAGCGTTGAGGGACAGGGGCCCTCCTACGAGCAGTACTTC
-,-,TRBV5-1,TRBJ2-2,CASSLGEKGWTGELFF,TGCGCCAGCAGCTTGGGCGAGAAGGGGTGGACCGGGGAGCTGTTTTTT
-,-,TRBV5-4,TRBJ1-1,CASSFATMNTEAFF,TGTGCCAGCAGCTTTGCAACTATGAACACTGAAGCTTTCTTT
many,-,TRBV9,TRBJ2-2,CASSVDGRTNTGELFF,TGTGCCAGCAGCGTAGATGGGAGAACGAACACCGGGGAGCTGTTTTTT
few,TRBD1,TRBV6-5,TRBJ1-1,CASRYPGQMNTEAFF,TGTGCCAGCAGATATCCGGGACAGATGAACACTGAAGCTTTCTTT
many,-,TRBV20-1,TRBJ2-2,CSTGELFF,TGCAGTACCGGGGAGCTGTTTTTT
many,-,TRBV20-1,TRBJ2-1,CSASGGLAYNEQFF,TGCAGTGCTAGCGGGGGTCTTGCCTACAATGAGCAGTTCTTC
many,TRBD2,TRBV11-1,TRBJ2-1,CASSLLRGGAPHEQFF,TGTGCCAGCAGCTTGCTACGCGGGGGGGCCCCCCATGAGCAGTTCTTC
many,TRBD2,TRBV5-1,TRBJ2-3,CASSLYGTSGGTDTQYF,TGCGCCAGCAGCCTTTACGGGACTAGCGGGGGGACAGATACGCAGTATTTT
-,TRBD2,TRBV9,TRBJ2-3,CASSDRTSLSTDTQYF,TGTGCCAGCAGCGACCGGACTAGCCTCAGCACAGATACGCAGTATTTT
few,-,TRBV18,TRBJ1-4,CASSPDSPATNEKLFF,TGTGCCAGCTCACCGGACAGCCCTGCAACTAATGAAAAACTGTTTTTT
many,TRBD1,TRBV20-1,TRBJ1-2,CSALQGASNYGYTF,TGCAGTGCATTACAGGGGGCGAGTAACTATGGCTACACCTTC
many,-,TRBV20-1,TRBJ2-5,CSARVETQYF,TGCAGTGCTAGAGTAGAGACCCAGTACTTC
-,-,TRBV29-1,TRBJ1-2,CSGREGDGYTF,TGCAGCGGTCGGGAGGGAGATGGCTACACCTTC
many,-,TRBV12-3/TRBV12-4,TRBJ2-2,CASTHTGELFF,TGTGCCAGCACCCATACCGGGGAGCTGTTTTTT
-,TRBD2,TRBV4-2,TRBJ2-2,CASGQGLADTGELFF,TGTGCCAGCGGCCAAGGACTAGCGGACACCGGGGAGCTGTTTTTT
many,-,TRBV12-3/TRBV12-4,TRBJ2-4,CASSPRGAAKNIQYF,TGTGCCAGCAGCCCAAGGGGGGCGGCCAAAAACATTCAGTACTTC
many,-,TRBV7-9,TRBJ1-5,CASSQSGPEVQHF,TGTGCCAGCAGCCAATCCGGGCCAGAAGTCCAGCATTTT
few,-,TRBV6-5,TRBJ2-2,CASSYWGREVRELFF,TGTGCCAGCAGTTACTGGGGCAGGGAGGTTAGGGAGCTGTTTTTT
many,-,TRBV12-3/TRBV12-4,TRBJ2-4,CASSLRESKNIQYF,TGTGCCAGCAGTTTAAGGGAGAGCAAAAACATTCAGTACTTC
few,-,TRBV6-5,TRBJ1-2,CASSYSEGPLSWGYTF,TGTGCCAGCAGTTACTCAGAGGGGCCCTTATCTTGGGGCTACACCTTC
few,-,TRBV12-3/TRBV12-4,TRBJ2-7,CASSFRLAGAVPYEQYF,TGTGCCAGCAGCTTCCGTCTAGCCGGGGCGGTACCCTACGAGCAGTACTTC
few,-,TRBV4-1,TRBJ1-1,CASKGPGIYTEAFF,TGCGCCAGCAAGGGCCCGGGGATATACACTGAAGCTTTCTTT
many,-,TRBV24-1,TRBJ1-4,CATSDPGRGEEKLFF,TGTGCCACCAGTGACCCCGGGAGGGGAGAAGAAAAACTGTTTTTT
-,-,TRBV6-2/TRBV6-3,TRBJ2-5,CASSYSLGTGETQYF,TGTGCCAGCAGTTACTCGCTGGGCACGGGGGAGACCCAGTACTTC
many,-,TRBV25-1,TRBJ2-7,CASSEGGLGYEQYF,TGTGCCAGCAGTGAGGGGGGGCTAGGCTACGAGCAGTACTTC
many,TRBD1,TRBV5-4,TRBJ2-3,CASSLGQGMDTQYF,TGTGCCAGCAGCTTGGGACAGGGGATGGATACGCAGTATTTT
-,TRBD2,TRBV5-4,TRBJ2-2,CASSLAGGGTIGELFF,TGTGCCAGCAGCTTAGCCGGCGGGGGGACTATCGGGGAGCTGTTTTTT
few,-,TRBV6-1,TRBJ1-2,CASSADSALGYGYTF,TGTGCCAGCAGTGCAGACAGCGCCTTAGGCTATGGCTACACCTTC
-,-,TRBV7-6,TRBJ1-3,CASSLEKASSGNTIYF,TGTGCCAGCAGCTTAGAAAAGGCGAGCTCTGGAAACACCATATATTTT
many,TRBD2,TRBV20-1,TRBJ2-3,CSAAWLAGGEDTQYF,TGCAGTGCTGCCTGGCTAGCGGGGGGGGAAGATACGCAGTATTTT